These 22 T cell receptor beta chains came from one sample sequenced in a study of post-analysis software for immune sequencing data. Study-wide results and caveats: Patients had higher frequencies than controls of five TRBV segments, including TRBV5-6, TRBV5-1 and TRBV20-1.

Their recognized antigens are unknown. Every TCR beta cDNA library bore unique molecular identifiers. TCRdb independently ran MiXCR on the PCR reads; one entry per CDR3 protein. In the table there are hundreds of thousands of distinct CDR3 sequences, 59% of which are singletons. The material sequenced was blood. The receptors were gathered from a girl aged 2 to 9 with multiple sclerosis.

This clonotype has just one count. V is TRBV6-5 and J is TRBJ2-7; 9 bases line up with TRBD1. The V gene's germline CDR1 is MNHEY and CDR2 SVGAGI. The ends lost 6 bases at V and 5 bases at J; junction bases unmatched: 2. The CDR3 covers 12 residues. The CDR3 region has the DNA TGTGCCAGCAGCGGACAGGGGAACGAGCAGTACTTC. It codes for CASSGQGNEQYF.

The chain links TRBV10-2 to TRBJ1-2; D may be TRBD1 (6 bases). The germline V gene encodes CDR1 WSHSY and CDR2 SAAADI. V dropped 3 bases and J dropped 6 bases, with 17 bases sitting between them. The CDR3 is 15 amino acids. CDR3 sequence reads: CASSDPQSDSDGYTF. The CDR3 DNA reads as TGCGCCAGCAGTGACCCCCAGTCGGACAGCGATGGCTACACCTTC.

This clonotype was recorded a few times. This chain connects TRBV7-6 to TRBJ2-7; tentative D call: TRBD2 (6 bases). V lost 0 bases and J 5 bases, leaving 14 bases between the germline ends. This CDR3 spans 15 amino acids. Looked up from germline, CDR1 is SGHVS and CDR2 is FNYEAQ. CDR3 nucleotide sequence: TGTGCCAGCAGCTTAGCGTCGGGAGTATTGGACGAGCAGTACTTC. Translated, it gives CASSLASGVLDEQYF.

This clonotype was observed many times. An end of the junction differs from the germline gene, which may be a read error. This chain connects TRBV5-1 to TRBJ2-5; no reliable D call. CDR1 is SGHRS, CDR2 YFSETQ, per germline. The CDR3 has 13 amino acids. This chain's CDR3 is CASSLGQKETQYF. CDR3 coding DNA: TGTGCCAGCAGTTTAGGGCAGAAAGAGACCCAGTACTTC.

CDR3 coding DNA: TGTGCCAGCAGTTTTAGGTATAGGGGCTACGAGCAGTACTTC. Translated, it gives CASSFRYRGYEQYF. The rearrangement uses TRBV28 and TRBJ2-7, with a weak D call TRBD1 (5 bases). Germline-derived CDR1 and CDR2 are MDHEN and SYDVKM. This CDR3 contains 14 residues. V lost 3 bases and J lost 3, with 12 bases in between. The variable domain in full, with the rest retrieved from reference TRBV28 and TRBJ2-7, is DVKVTQSSRYLVKRTGEKVFLECVQDMDHENMFWYRQDPGLGLRLIYFSYDVKMKEKGDIPEGYSVSREKKERFSLILESASTNQTSMYLCASSFRYRGYEQYFGPGTRLTVT.

The J gene is TRBJ1-6, the V gene TRBV7-9; 9 bases line up with TRBD1. The trim removed 5 bases at V and 9 bases at J, leaving 5 bases unmatched. This CDR3 region has 14 residues. CDR1 is SEHNR, CDR2 FQNEAQ, per germline (reference sequence). The CDR3 DNA follows: TGTGCCAGCAGCAACAGGGGGCGAGGTTCACCCCTCCACTTT. Translation: CASSNRGRGSPLHF. The full variable domain, rest sourced from reference TRBV7-9 and TRBJ1-6, is DTGVSQNPRHKITKRGQNVTFRCDPISEHNRLYWYRQTLGQGPEFLTYFQNEAQLEKSRLLSDRFSAERPKGSFSTLEIQRTEQGDSAMYLCASSNRGRGSPLHFGNGTRLTVT.

The chain employs TRBV20-1 and TRBJ2-5; the D is unclear. CDR3 length equals 13 residues. Trimming removed 0 bases from V and 4 bases from J, with 9 bases in between. CDR1 DFQATT and CDR2 SNEGSKA come from the germline V gene (reference sequence). CDR3 amino acids: CSARDASTETQYF. CDR3 nucleotide sequence: TGCAGTGCTAGAGATGCGAGCACAGAGACCCAGTACTTC.

The rearrangement links TRBV5-5 to TRBJ2-1; TRBD1 might be the D (6 bases). The CDR3 consists of 13 residues. Germline CDR1 reads SGHKS; CDR2 reads YYEKEE (reference sequence). The V and J ends lost 1 base and 9 bases respectively, with 11 bases between them. Here the CDR3 reads CASSLNRAGEQFF. The CDR3, as DNA: TGTGCCAGCAGCTTGAACAGGGCGGGTGAGCAGTTCTTC.

The chain recombines TRBV5-1 with TRBJ2-1; 10 nucleotides line up with TRBD2. J lost 0 bases, V lost 2 bases, and 14 bases had no gene match. This CDR3 spans 20 amino acids. Germline CDR1 is SGHRS and CDR2 is YFSETQ. The CDR3 DNA reads TGCGCCAGCAGCTTACACAGCGGGAGGGCCTCCTATAGCTCCTACAATGAGCAGTTCTTC. It specifies CASSLHSGRASYSSYNEQFF. Complete variable domain (other parts from reference TRBV5-1 and TRBJ2-1): KAGVTQTPRYLIKTRGQQVTLSCSPISGHRSVSWYQQTPGQGLQFLFEYFSETQRNKGNFPGRFSGRQFSNSRSEMNVSTLELGDSALYLCASSLHSGRASYSSYNEQFFGPGTRLTVL.

The chain couples TRBV4-2 to TRBJ1-1; D not resolved. The germline V gene has CDR1 LGHNA and CDR2 YNFKEQ. The CDR3 contains 15 residues. With 1 base removed from V and 5 bases from J, the gap between germline ends came to 14 bases. This CDR3 is CASSQVNVVGTEAFF. For the CDR3, the DNA is TGTGCCAGCAGCCAAGTAAACGTCGTGGGGACTGAAGCTTTCTTT.

The chain couples TRBV24-1 to TRBJ1-2; the D is unclear. Germline assignment: CDR1 KGHDR and CDR2 SFDVKD. The germline V and J ends were trimmed by 3 bases and 4 bases, with 11 bases remaining between them. This CDR3 has 14 amino acids. DNA of the CDR3: TGTGCCACCAGTGATCCCTTGGACGGCTATGGCTACACCTTC. Translated: CATSDPLDGYGYTF.

The CDR3 DNA reads TGCGCCAGCAGCGTAACAGGAGGATCCAACACCGGGGAGCTGTTTTTT. Protein product: CASSVTGGSNTGELFF. The chain has TRBV5-1 and TRBJ2-2; D assignment may be TRBD1 or TRBD2 (5 bases each). CDR3 size: 16 residues. V lost 4 bases to trimming and J lost 2 bases, with 15 bases between them. Germline-derived CDR1 and CDR2 are SGHRS and YFSETQ.

The J gene is TRBJ1-2, the V gene TRBV20-1; D gene ambiguous. Per the germline V gene, CDR1 is DFQATT and CDR2 is SNEGSKA (reference sequence). The CDR3 contains 12 residues. The CDR3 DNA reads as TGCAGCCCCCCCGGGAGGTCCTATGGCTACACCTTC. Amino acids: CSPPGRSYGYTF.

The chain joins TRBV7-9 to TRBJ2-4, with TRBD2 identical over 8 bases. J lost 0 bases, V lost 5 bases, and 6 bases had no gene match. The germline gives CDR1 SEHNR, CDR2 FQNEAQ (reference sequence). CDR3 length: 16 amino acids. The CDR3 here is CASSPPAGVAKNIQYF. CDR3 in DNA: TGTGCCAGCAGCCCCCCAGCGGGGGTAGCCAAAAACATTCAGTACTTC.

This clonotype has only one observation. This chain joins TRBV5-1 and TRBJ2-7, with 13 bases lining up with TRBD2. The CDR3 sequence is 18 residues long. CDR1 is SGHRS, CDR2 YFSETQ, per germline. The V and J ends lost 0 bases and 1 base, in that order; junction bases with no gene match: 7. CDR3 nucleotide sequence: TGCGCCAGCAGCTTGGCAGGAGGGACTAGCGGGGTTTCCTACGAGCAGTACTTC. Protein sequence: CASSLAGGTSGVSYEQYF.

V is TRBV20-1 and J is TRBJ2-1, with TRBD1 identical over 8 bases. Germline V gives CDR1 DFQATT, CDR2 SNEGSKA (reference sequence). The CDR3 loop spans 17 amino acids. After removal of 3 bases from V and 2 bases from J, the junction contained 12 bases not matched to a gene. In DNA form, the CDR3 reads TGCAGTGCTAGTCTCGGCAGGGGGCTGAAAACCTACAATGAGCAGTTCTTC. Its protein is CSASLGRGLKTYNEQFF.

This clonotype was detected only once. The CDR3 protein is CASSLAGEGNYEQYF. CDR3 nucleotide sequence: TGTGCCAGCAGTTTAGCAGGAGAGGGCAACTACGAGCAGTACTTC. This chain joins TRBV12-3 or TRBV12-4 and TRBJ2-7, with a weak D call TRBD2 (5 bases). Trimming took off 0 bases at V and 3 bases at J, with 12 bases between the two ends. This CDR3 has 15 residues.

This clonotype turned up a few times. The rearrangement joins TRBV24-1 to TRBJ2-5; weak D call: TRBD1 (6 bases). Looked up from germline, CDR1 is KGHDR and CDR2 is SFDVKD. The CDR3 has 18 amino acids. V lost 4 bases and J lost 4, with 24 bases in between. As DNA, the CDR3 is TGTGCCACCAGTGAGTCGGATACAGGGCTACTTGGCGGAGAGACCCAGTACTTC. Encoded protein: CATSESDTGLLGGETQYF.

V and J are TRBV11-2 and TRBJ2-1; D gene unclear. The J call could be wrong; TRBJ2-7 is a better fit for the DNA end. The CDR3 sequence is 15 residues long. The V gene's germline CDR1 is SGHAT and CDR2 FQNNGV. As DNA, the CDR3 is TGTGCCAGCAGCTTAGACAGGCAGAGAGACTACGAGCAGTACTTC. Residues: CASSLDRQRDYEQYF.

The V and J genes are TRBV12-3 or TRBV12-4 and TRBJ1-5; D is possibly TRBD1 (5 bases). Trimming pared 5 bases from V and 2 bases from J, leaving 13 bases between. There are 15 residues in the CDR3. CDR3 coding DNA: TGTGCCAGCAGTCTGAGAGGGGAGGGCAATCAGCCCCAGCATTTT. This sequence encodes CASSLRGEGNQPQHF.

V usage is TRBV20-1 and J usage is TRBJ2-3, with TRBD2 identical over 8 bases. The V gene's germline CDR1 is DFQATT and CDR2 SNEGSKA (reference sequence). Trimming removed 1 base from V and 4 bases from J; junction bases left unmatched: 4. The CDR3 consists of 14 residues. As DNA, the CDR3 is TGCAGTGCTAGAGGCGGGAGGCGTCCAGATACGCAGTATTTT. Protein: CSARGGRRPDTQYF.

This clonotype has just a few counts. This chain connects TRBV5-1 to TRBJ1-5, with D unclear. The CDR3 loop spans 14 amino acids. With 0 bases removed from V and 3 bases from J, the gap between germline ends came to 7 bases. Germline V CDR1 and CDR2: SGHRS, YFSETQ. The CDR3 sequence: CASSLGGNNQPQHF. The CDR3 DNA is TGCGCCAGCAGCTTGGGAGGGAACAATCAGCCCCAGCATTTT. Filled out from reference TRBV5-1 and TRBJ1-5, the complete variable domain reads KAGVTQTPRYLIKTRGQQVTLSCSPISGHRSVSWYQQTPGQGLQFLFEYFSETQRNKGNFPGRFSGRQFSNSRSEMNVSTLELGDSALYLCASSLGGNNQPQHFGDGTRLSIL.